The 13 T cell receptor beta chains in this list originate from one sample, sequenced in a study of patients and donors after allogeneic stem cell transplantation. TCRdb itself ran the RT-PCR reads through MiXCR, one entry per CDR3 protein. The sample includes roughly 940,000 distinct CDR3 sequences, roughly 18% of them seen just once. Sequences were obtained from blood, either unsorted or a sorted T cell fraction (not recorded which). These receptor sequences come from a human donor who was either an allogeneic HSCT recipient or a stem cell or donor lymphocyte infusion donor (not recorded which). It is not recorded whose cells these are; they may come from a transplant donor.

In its sample, this clonotype was seen a few times. V gene TRBV24-1 combines with J gene TRBJ2-7; D is undetermined. The germline V and J ends were trimmed by 3 bases and 0 bases, with 5 bases remaining between them. Germline V gives CDR1 KGHDR, CDR2 SFDVKD. The CDR3 spans 13 residues. The CDR3 DNA follows: TGTGCCACCAGTGATCACACCTCCTACGAGCAGTACTTC. This gives the protein CATSDHTSYEQYF.

The table lists this clonotype with a few counts. This chain uses TRBV5-1 with TRBJ1-2; D gene unclear. The CDR3 contains 15 residues. V lost 0 bases and J lost 4, with 13 bases in between. CDR1 is SGHRS and CDR2 is YFSETQ in the germline V gene. The CDR3 DNA is TGCGCCAGCAGCTTGGGTCCCATCCGGGGCTATGGCTACACCTTC. Translated: CASSLGPIRGYGYTF.

This clonotype occurred a few times. CDR3 in DNA: TGCGCCAGCAGTGAGCAAGGTAGCGGGCGGAAGAGCTCCTACGAGCAGTACTTC. The encoded protein is CASSEQGSGRKSSYEQYF. This sequence joins TRBV5-1 and TRBJ2-7; 7 bases map to TRBD2. The V and J ends lost 5 bases and 0 bases, in that order; junction bases with no gene match: 17. The CDR3 spans 18 residues. CDR1 is SGHRS and CDR2 is YFSETQ in the germline V gene.

The J gene is TRBJ2-5, the V gene TRBV2; D is unresolved. Per germline, CDR1 SNHLY and CDR2 FYNNEI. The CDR3 contains 13 residues. V lost 3 bases and J 5 bases, leaving 10 bases between the germline ends. In nucleotides, the CDR3 is TGTGCCAGCAGTGAGTGGCTATTCGAGACCCAGTACTTC. It encodes CASSEWLFETQYF.

This clonotype was detected only a few times. The chain uses TRBV29-1 and TRBJ1-5; D perhaps matches TRBD1 (5 bases). The CDR3 has 14 residues. CDR1 and CDR2 from the germline V gene are SQVTM and ANQGSEA. V was pared by 3 bases and J by 5 bases, with 14 bases between. The CDR3 DNA reads as TGCAGCGTTGACGGGGGGGGAGCCGATCAGCCCCAGCATTTT. Residues: CSVDGGGADQPQHF.

This clonotype was seen a handful of times. This chain joins TRBV3-1 and TRBJ2-1; the D gene could be TRBD1 or TRBD2 (5 bases each). V gave up 6 bases and J gave up 5 bases, with 17 bases separating them. Germline CDR1 reads LGHDT; CDR2 reads YNNKEL (reference sequence). The CDR3 loop spans 15 amino acids. CDR3: CASSIPAGRDNEQFF. The CDR3 bases are TGTGCCAGCAGTATTCCCGCAGGGCGGGACAATGAGCAGTTCTTC.

This chain uses TRBV24-1 with TRBJ1-2; the D is unclear. V gave up 3 bases and J gave up 6 bases, with 7 bases separating them. This CDR3 region has 12 residues. Per the germline V gene, CDR1 is KGHDR and CDR2 is SFDVKD. This CDR3 reads CATSDRGNGYTF. The CDR3 DNA is TGTGCCACCAGTGATCGTGGGAATGGCTACACCTTC.

The chain employs TRBV24-1 and TRBJ2-5, with 11 bases lining up with TRBD1. The CDR3 extends over 16 amino acids. With V trimmed by 1 base and J by 5 bases, 5 bases remained unmatched. Germline CDR1 reads KGHDR; CDR2 reads SFDVKD. The DNA of the CDR3 is TGTGCCACCAGTGATTTAGGACAGGGGGCCGGGGAGACCCAGTACTTC. This encodes CATSDLGQGAGETQYF.

This chain links TRBV18 with TRBJ1-2; D perhaps matches TRBD1 (5 bases). CDR1 KGHSH and CDR2 LQKENI come from the germline V gene. Trimming took 0 bases from V and 7 from J, leaving 12 bases between them. The CDR3 extends over 14 amino acids. The CDR3 spells CASSPPGSGGGYTF. DNA of the CDR3: TGTGCCAGCTCACCACCGGGTTCTGGGGGTGGCTACACCTTC.

Many counts were recorded for this clonotype. The chain is built from TRBV12-3 or TRBV12-4 and TRBJ1-5; no clear D gene. This CDR3 comprises 12 residues. Trimming stripped 5 bases from V and 6 bases from J, with 8 bases between. CDR3 region: CASSPFTQPQHF. The CDR3 DNA follows: TGTGCCAGCAGTCCATTTACTCAGCCCCAGCATTTT.

This clonotype has a handful of counts. This rearrangement joins TRBV20-1 to TRBJ2-5; TRBD2 agrees at 11 bases. Germline trimming cut 3 bases from V and 5 bases from J; bases unmatched to any gene: 11. The CDR3 sequence is 16 residues long. Germline V gene data show CDR1 as DFQATT and CDR2 as SNEGSKA (reference sequence). The CDR3 nucleotides read TGCAGTGCTAGTGGGAGACTAGCGGGGAAGGGGGAGACCCAGTACTTC. Translating it yields CSASGRLAGKGETQYF.

There are a few counts of this clonotype. The chain employs TRBV4-2 and TRBJ2-5; 10 bases align to TRBD2. CDR3 length: 16 residues. Per the germline V gene, CDR1 is LGHNA and CDR2 is YNFKEQ. V was pared by 0 bases and J by 6 bases, with 7 bases of the junction left unmatched. CDR3 nucleotide sequence: TGTGCCAGCAGCCAAGAAGAGCGGGGGGGCTCCCAGACCCAGTACTTC. Amino acids: CASSQEERGGSQTQYF.

This clonotype was counted between two and nine times. The chain couples TRBV14 to TRBJ2-7; 8 bases are a match to TRBD1. Germline values: CDR1 SGHDN, CDR2 FVKESK. With 7 bases clipped from V and 2 bases from J, the junction kept 19 bases outside the gene matches. This CDR3 region has 18 residues. CDR3 DNA sequence: TGTGCCAGCAACCCGGACAGGGATGGTTTATGTGGAACCTACGAGCAGTACTTC. It is translated as CASNPDRDGLCGTYEQYF.